A single sample gave rise to the 6 T cell receptor beta chains below, sequenced in a study of T cell clonality in common variable immunodeficiency. Generated by immunoSEQ multiplex PCR, the TCRdb table keeps only in-frame clones and is missing some. This repertoire holds approximately 81,000 clones, and none appear only once. The sequenced sample consisted of peripheral blood mononuclear cells. Source of these receptors: a person aged 18-69 years in good health.

This clone was seen many times. With the read ending 3 residues before the CDR3 end, the germline J gene is used to fill in that end. The genes are TRBV30 and TRBJ2-7; D not certain. CDR1 and CDR2 from the germline V gene are GTSNPN and SVGIG (reference sequence). The CDR3 loop spans 13 amino acids. Trimming stripped 0 bases from V and 4 bases from J, with 10 bases between. This chain's CDR3 is CAWSVRGPYEQYF. The sequenced part of the CDR3 DNA is TGTGCCTGGAGTGTACGAGGTCCATACGAG.

The table lists this clone with many counts. The germline gene is not matched at one end of the junction; a read error may be the cause. CDR3 loop: CASSLRAYGGETQYF. The sequenced part of the CDR3 DNA is TGTGCTAGCAGCTTAAGGGCCTACGGGGGAGAGACC. The rearrangement links TRBV7-7 to TRBJ2-5; D may be TRBD2 (6 bases). The CDR3 end lies 3 residues beyond the end of the read and is filled in from the germline J gene. Germline V gives CDR1 SSHAT, CDR2 FNYEAQ (reference sequence). CDR3 size: 15 residues.

This clone has just a few counts. The missing CDR3 end, 3 residues past where the read stops, is filled in from the germline J gene. This chain uses TRBV10-2 with TRBJ1-5; D perhaps matches TRBD1 (6 bases). V was trimmed by 8 bases and J by 5 bases, leaving 10 bases between them. This CDR3 comprises 12 residues. The germline CDR1 and CDR2 sequences are WSHSY and SAAADI. Incomplete CDR3 DNA: TGCGCCAGCGGCAGGGGTGATCAGCCC. It specifies CASGRGDQP. The full CDR3 reads CASGRGDQPQHF.

This clone was seen many times. The missing CDR3 end, 3 residues past where the read stops, is filled in from the germline J gene. This chain uses TRBV30 with TRBJ2-3; tentatively, D is TRBD1 (6 bases). This CDR3 spans 18 amino acids. Trimming left V 2 bases short and J 0 bases short, with 21 bases between. Germline V gene lookup returns CDR1 GTSNPN and CDR2 SVGIG (reference sequence). Partial CDR3 DNA: TGTGCCTGGAGTACCTTATCAGGGGACCTTTATAGCACAGATACG. It encodes CAWSTLSGDLYSTDT. The full CDR3 reads CAWSTLSGDLYSTDTQYF.

This clone was picked up many times. The CDR3 end is not reached by the read, which stops 3 residues before it; the germline J gene fills it in. The rearrangement joins TRBV5-1 to TRBJ2-1; D is unresolved. The germline V gene has CDR1 SGHRS and CDR2 YFSETQ. V was trimmed by 4 bases and J by 0 bases, leaving 8 bases between them. This CDR3 comprises 14 residues. The CDR3 sequence: CASSPGSSYNEQFF. The sequenced part of the CDR3 DNA is TGCGCCAGCAGCCCGGGTAGCTCCTACAATGAG. Full variable domain (missing parts from reference TRBV5-1 and TRBJ2-1): KAGVTQTPRYLIKTRGQQVTLSCSPISGHRSVSWYQQTPGQGLQFLFEYFSETQRNKGNFPGRFSGRQFSNSRSEMNVSTLELGDSALYLCASSPGSSYNEQFFGPGTRLTVL.

This clone was seen many times. The read gets to within 3 residues of the CDR3 end, and the germline J gene fills in the rest. The rearrangement links TRBV19 to TRBJ2-2, with TRBD1 matching over 7 bases. Germline CDR1 is LNHDA and CDR2 is SQIVND (reference sequence). This CDR3 region has 20 residues. V was pared by 4 bases and J by 2 bases, with 19 bases of the junction left unmatched. The CDR3 protein is CASSTFSRVEGAGNTGELFF. The sequenced part of the CDR3 DNA is TGTGCCAGTAGTACGTTCTCTCGAGTCGAGGGGGCTGGCAACACCGGGGAG.